This T cell receptor beta chain was recovered during a study of monozygotic twins with inflammatory bowel disease (dated by TCRdb to about 2019). With respect to the entire study: The complete study included about 28 monozygotic twin pairs: 19 IBD-discordant Danish pairs and nine German pairs, of which four were IBD-concordant and five were IBD-discordant. Within discordant pairs, disease-associated traits were sought mainly by comparing IBD patients with their genetically identical healthy co-twins. Each individual had, on average, about 151 000 unique TCRalpha sequences and 181 000 unique TCRbeta sequences available for analysis. Broader findings and caveats from the paper: The analysis was unable to tell apart different T cell subtypes. IBD patients had lower TCRbeta repertoire diversity, measured by the inverse Simpson index, than their healthy co-twins. No single strong signal or clonotype linked to IBD turned up in the results, so the idea that one exists was not supported. Fewer clonotypes were shared with other individuals by IBD patients than by healthy twins, most markedly in patients showing signs of disease activity. No difference in repertoire similarity was observed between concordant and discordant twins, possibly owing to limited statistical power. Because patients were on differing immunosuppressive treatments, the repertoires may have picked up extra background noise and inter-individual variability.

The library was produced with 5' RACE. Preparation of each TCR library used approximately 4,000 ng of total RNA. For each sample, cDNA synthesis was carried out in eight separate reactions using SMARTScribe reverse transcriptase. During cDNA synthesis, template switching introduced unique molecular identifiers that contained a 6-nucleotide sample barcode. Amplification of TCRalpha and TCRbeta cDNA involved two nested PCRs of roughly 17 and 9 cycles, and each PCR was followed by bead purification. Before amplification, the cDNA was treated with uracil DNA-glycosylase and purified using the QIAquick PCR purification kit. The second PCR added Illumina TruSeq-compatible adapters along with sample-specific barcodes. Library quality and concentration were assessed using TapeStation and Qubit, and 5 to 6 ng of each library was pooled. Sequencing of pooled libraries was carried out on an Illumina HiSeq2500 single-index Rapid Run using 2 x 100 bp reads and custom sequencing primers. Per the original workflow: MiGEC version 1.2.6 was used for UMI-based consensus assembly to correct PCR and sequencing errors. MiXCR version 2.1.1 was used for V(D)J alignment, clonotype assembly and CDR3 extraction. Normalisation of gene usage, clonotype sharing and MAIT/NKT TCR abundance was achieved by analysing the top 1000, 10 000 and 20 000 clonotypes per sample. Diversity was computed as the inverse Simpson index with the vegan R package after downsampling to 27 000 UMIs. Statistical testing used paired Mann-Whitney U tests on the discordant twin pairs and applied Benjamini-Hochberg correction for multiple testing. Following reprocessing of the reads by TCRdb, the data hold one row per CDR3 protein sequence and no DNA is available. TCRdb, not the original authors, processed these V and J calls. This sample's records show approximately 210,000 distinct CDR3 sequences. The top ten clonotypes cover roughly 7.1% of the sample.

The CDR3 measures 12 amino acids from cysteine to phenylalanine. The DNA is unrecorded. The germline V gene specifies SGHTA as CDR1 and FQGTGA as CDR2. With respect to this clonotype: Its binding antigen is unknown.

From each donor, a roughly 2.7 ml peripheral blood sample was collected into PAXgene tubes and kept at -80 degrees C. Without T cell sorting, total RNA was isolated from whole blood using the PAXgene blood miRNA kit on an automated QIAcube. Peripheral blood from monozygotic twin pairs concordant or discordant for inflammatory bowel disease was subjected to deep TCRalpha and TCRbeta repertoire profiling with unique molecular barcoding. Smoking habits were recorded for all twin pairs, and individuals were classified as current, former or never smokers. The sequence was collected from a human donor with ulcerative colitis or Crohn's disease, or a healthy co-twin of an affected twin (not recorded which). The receptor chain draws on TRBV7-3 and TRBJ2-1. Sequenced input: blood. The CDR3 reads as follows: CASSLTSNEQFF.